This T cell receptor beta chain was captured by sequencing in a study of T cell responses to AZD1222 COVID-19 vaccine. The study's findings and limits: White British people made up most donors, females outnumbered males, and clonal diversity was possibly underestimated.

The method was immunoSEQ multiplex PCR; TCRdb's version includes in-frame clones alone and lacks a portion of them. This sample has approximately 150,000 clones, with about 90% found just once. Worth noting for this clone: Antigen specificity is unknown.

The CDR3 extends over 16 amino acids. Trimming removed 1 base at V and 4 bases at J, with 15 bases between. Germline CDR1 is MGHRA and CDR2 is YSYEKL. This TCR came from an adult who received the AZD1222 COVID-19 vaccine. This chain links TRBV4-1 with TRBJ2-3; a weak D match, TRBD2 (5 bases). This material consisted of peripheral blood, taken 28 days after the second AZD1222 dose. The CDR3 reads CASSQGRAEASDTQYF. The CDR3 bases are TGCGCCAGCAGCCAAGGGCGAGCGGAGGCGTCAGATACGCAGTATTTT.